The 18 T cell receptor beta chains in this list originate from one sample, sequenced in a study of CD8+ T cells in alopecia areata. Extraction and reverse transcription of RNA yielded cDNA as the sequencing template. Generated by immunoSEQ multiplex PCR, the TCRdb table keeps only in-frame clones and is missing some. The sample has about 150,000 clones, around 55% seen once; the top ten hold approximately 19%. The source was CD8+ T cells sorted from blood, collected at week 0. These TCRs come from a human donor with alopecia areata.

J is TRBJ1-1 and V is TRBV7-8, with D hard to call. The germline V and J ends were trimmed by 5 bases and 5 bases, with 21 bases remaining between them. The CDR3 is made up of 16 amino acids. Per germline, CDR1 SGHVS and CDR2 FQNEAQ. CDR3 in amino acids: CASSLPLVQAGTEAFF. Here the CDR3 DNA reads TGTGCCAGCAGCCTCCCGCTCGTGCAGGCGGGGACTGAAGCTTTCTTT.

The chain carries TRBV5-6 and TRBJ2-1; 9 nucleotides agree with TRBD2. The CDR3 runs 15 residues. The germline V gene has CDR1 SGHDT and CDR2 YYEEEE. Losses at the gene ends were 3 bases for V and 4 bases for J; bases not matched to a gene: 5. CDR3 residues: CASSSGLATYNEQFF. In nucleotides, the CDR3 is TGTGCCAGCAGCTCCGGACTAGCGACATACAATGAGCAGTTCTTC.

The V gene is TRBV19, the J gene TRBJ2-5, with 10 bases identical to TRBD1. Germline CDR1 LNHDA, CDR2 SQIVND (reference sequence). This CDR3 is 14 amino acids long. The J segment lost 5 bases and the V segment lost 9 bases, leaving 9 bases of the junction unmatched. In DNA, the CDR3 is TGTGCCAGCGCGGGACAGGGGTTCGGGGAGACCCAGTACTTC. As protein: CASAGQGFGETQYF.

The chain joins TRBV30 to TRBJ2-7; 7 nucleotides line up with TRBD1. Germline V lookup: CDR1 GTSNPN, CDR2 SVGIG (reference sequence). With V trimmed by 3 bases and J by 5 bases, 7 bases remained unmatched. The CDR3 has 13 residues. CDR3 bases: TGTGCCTGGAGATCCGGGACAGCCGACGAGCAGTACTTC. It translates to CAWRSGTADEQYF.

V and J are TRBV28 and TRBJ2-1; D is ambiguous. Trimming shortened V by 6 bases and J by 7 bases, and 10 bases separated the two germline ends. This CDR3 comprises 12 residues. The germline V gene encodes CDR1 MDHEN and CDR2 SYDVKM. The CDR3 DNA is TGTGCCAGCAGCTACCCCAGAAATGAGCAGTTCTTC. This translates into CASSYPRNEQFF.

This clone was seen a handful of times. The V gene is TRBV7-2, the J gene TRBJ2-3; D is perhaps TRBD2 (5 bases). The V gene's germline CDR1 is SGHTA and CDR2 FQGNSA. Trimming pared 5 bases from V and 1 base from J, leaving 13 bases between. The CDR3 runs to 15 residues. The CDR3 coding sequence is TGTGCCAGCAGCGCAATGGACTTACGCACAGATACGCAGTATTTT. It yields the protein CASSAMDLRTDTQYF.

This clone was counted many times. V and J are TRBV27 and TRBJ2-3; no clear D gene. Trimming removed 3 bases from V and 5 bases from J, with 9 bases in between. The CDR3 consists of 13 residues. The germline CDR1 and CDR2 sequences are MNHEY and SMNVEV (reference sequence). The CDR3 reads CASSLLPVDTQYF. As DNA, the CDR3 is TGTGCCAGCAGTTTGTTACCCGTAGATACGCAGTATTTT.

This chain joins TRBV27 and TRBJ1-1; no clear D. The germline gives CDR1 MNHEY, CDR2 SMNVEV (reference sequence). V was pared by 0 bases and J by 5 bases, with 16 bases between. The CDR3 has 16 amino acids. The CDR3 DNA sequence: TGTGCCAGCAGTTTATCCCCGGCAATGTCGTCGACTGAAGCTTTCTTT. This translates into CASSLSPAMSSTEAFF.

This clone was recorded a few times. This chain joins TRBV7-2 and TRBJ1-2; D is ambiguous. This CDR3 comprises 12 residues. The V gene lost 2 bases and the J gene lost 6 bases, with 7 bases spanning the gap. From germline, CDR1 is SGHTA and CDR2 FQGNSA. Written as DNA, the CDR3 is TGTGCCAGCAGCTTAAACTATGATGGCTACACCTTC. Encoded protein: CASSLNYDGYTF.

CDR3 bases: TGTGCCAGCAGCCTCAAAGGACCGGGGGAGACCCAGTACTTC. Its protein product is CASSLKGPGETQYF. The rearrangement joins TRBV7-2 to TRBJ2-5; a possible D gene is TRBD2 (5 bases). From germline, CDR1 is SGHTA and CDR2 FQGNSA. This CDR3 is 14 amino acids long. The V and J ends lost 5 bases and 5 bases respectively, with 15 bases between them. Using reference TRBV7-2 and TRBJ2-5 for the parts outside the CDR3, the full variable domain is GAGVSQSPSNKVTEKGKDVELRCDPISGHTALYWYRQSLGQGLEFLIYFQGNSAPDKSGLPSDRFSAERTGGSVSTLTIQRTQQEDSAVYLCASSLKGPGETQYFGPGTRLLVL.

The chain joins TRBV30 to TRBJ1-1; TRBD1 matches at 9 bases. The V segment lost 2 bases and the J segment 11 bases; nucleotides outside the gene matches: 9. This CDR3 has 13 residues. Germline CDR1 reads GTSNPN; CDR2 reads SVGIG (reference sequence). The CDR3 DNA follows: TGTGCCTGGAGTACGCTCCGGGACAGGGACGCTTTCTTT. Amino acids: CAWSTLRDRDAFF.

The DNA for the CDR3 is TGTGCCAGCAGTTTTGCGGGAGAGGAGTTCTTC. As protein: CASSFAGEEFF. This chain links TRBV6-5 with TRBJ2-1; 7 bases map to TRBD2. CDR3 length: 11 residues. Germline V gene data show CDR1 as MNHEY and CDR2 as SVGAGI. The V segment lost 4 bases and the J segment 14 bases; nucleotides outside the gene matches: 5.

This clone was detected a few times. The chain joins TRBV5-1 to TRBJ2-7; 12 positions match TRBD1. This CDR3 region has 15 residues. Germline lookup yields CDR1 SGHRS and CDR2 YFSETQ. V was clipped by 0 bases and J by 7 bases; unmatched bases: 5. The CDR3: CASSLEGTGGVEQYF. The DNA for the CDR3 is TGCGCCAGCAGCTTGGAAGGGACAGGGGGCGTGGAGCAGTACTTC.

The chain recombines TRBV19 with TRBJ1-1, with D uncertain. Trimming removed 6 bases at V and 8 bases at J, with 16 bases between. The CDR3 consists of 13 residues. Germline lookup yields CDR1 LNHDA and CDR2 SQIVND (reference sequence). CDR3 coding DNA: TGTGCCAGTAGCTCACGTGGACTTGGCGAAGCTTTCTTT. Its translation: CASSSRGLGEAFF.

The chain couples TRBV5-1 to TRBJ2-5; 11 nucleotides match TRBD1. The germline gives CDR1 SGHRS, CDR2 YFSETQ. The length of the CDR3 is 15 residues. Trimming removed 6 bases from V and 5 bases from J; junction bases left unmatched: 9. CDR3 in DNA: TGCGCCAGCATCCTAGGACAGGGGGCTCCGGAGACCCAGTACTTC. It encodes CASILGQGAPETQYF.

V gene TRBV27 combines with J gene TRBJ2-7, with D possibly being TRBD1 (5 bases). Germline V gives CDR1 MNHEY, CDR2 SMNVEV (reference sequence). There are 12 residues in the CDR3. V lost 6 bases to trimming and J lost 2 bases, with 8 bases between them. The CDR3 coding sequence is TGTGCCAGCAGCTTAGGGGCCTACGAGCAGTACTTC. Its protein is CASSLGAYEQYF.

This chain links TRBV27 with TRBJ2-5; 8 bases are a match to TRBD2. Germline values: CDR1 MNHEY, CDR2 SMNVEV (reference sequence). The CDR3 is 14 residues long. Trimming removed 3 bases from V and 4 bases from J; junction bases left unmatched: 4. The CDR3 sequence is CASSFRGGGETQYF. CDR3 sequence (DNA): TGTGCCAGCAGTTTCCGGGGGGGTGGAGAGACCCAGTACTTC.

This clone was seen only a few times. CDR3 bases: TGCAGCGTTGAATTGGGGACAGGAACCTACGAGCAGTACTTC. It yields the protein CSVELGTGTYEQYF. V and J are TRBV29-1 and TRBJ2-7; 8 nucleotides line up with TRBD1. Germline CDR1 is SQVTM and CDR2 is ANQGSEA. After removal of 2 bases from V and 2 bases from J, the junction contained 5 bases not matched to a gene. This CDR3 region has 14 residues.